This T cell receptor beta chain derives from a study of breast tumors, draining lymph nodes, adjacent tissues. Whole-study findings and limits: That most tumor T cells come from lymph nodes remained unproven.

To note about this clonotype: Its cognate antigen is unknown.

TCRdb reanalysed the multiplex PCR reads using MiXCR and keeps one entry per CDR3 protein. The sample contains more than 20,000 distinct CDR3 sequences, 23% of which appear only once. V lost 6 bases to trimming and J lost 3 bases, with 12 bases between them. Germline V gene sequence: CDR1 SGHTA, CDR2 FQGNSA. The CDR3 loop spans 13 amino acids. This chain links TRBV7-2 with TRBJ2-7, with D perhaps matching TRBD2 (5 bases). The clonotype comes from a female donor with breast cancer. Some clones in this sample may be carry-over from other donors' samples. The sample consisted of breast tumor tissue. The CDR3 region is CASSRGLGYEQYF. The CDR3 nucleotides read TGTGCCAGCAGTCGAGGGCTGGGCTACGAGCAGTACTTC.